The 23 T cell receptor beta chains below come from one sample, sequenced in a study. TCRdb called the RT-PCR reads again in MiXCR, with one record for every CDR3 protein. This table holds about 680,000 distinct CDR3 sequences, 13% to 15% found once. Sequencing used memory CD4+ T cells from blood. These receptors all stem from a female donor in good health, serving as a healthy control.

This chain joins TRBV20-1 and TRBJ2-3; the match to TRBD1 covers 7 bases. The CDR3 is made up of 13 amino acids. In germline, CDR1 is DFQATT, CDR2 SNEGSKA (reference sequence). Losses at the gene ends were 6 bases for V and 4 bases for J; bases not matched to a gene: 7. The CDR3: CSAERTGADTQYF. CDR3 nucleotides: TGCAGTGCCGAACGGACAGGAGCAGATACGCAGTATTTT.

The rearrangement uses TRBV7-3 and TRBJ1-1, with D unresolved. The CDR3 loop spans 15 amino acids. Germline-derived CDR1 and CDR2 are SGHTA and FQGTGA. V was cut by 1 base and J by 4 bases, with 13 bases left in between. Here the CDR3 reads CASSLMGVTATEAFF. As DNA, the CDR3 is TGTGCCAGCAGCTTAATGGGTGTTACGGCCACTGAAGCTTTCTTT.

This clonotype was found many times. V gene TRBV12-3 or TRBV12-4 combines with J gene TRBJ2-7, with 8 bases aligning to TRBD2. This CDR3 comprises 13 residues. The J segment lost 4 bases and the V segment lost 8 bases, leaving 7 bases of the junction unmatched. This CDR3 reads CASGLSGKYEQYF. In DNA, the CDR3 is TGTGCCAGCGGCCTTAGCGGGAAGTACGAGCAGTACTTC.

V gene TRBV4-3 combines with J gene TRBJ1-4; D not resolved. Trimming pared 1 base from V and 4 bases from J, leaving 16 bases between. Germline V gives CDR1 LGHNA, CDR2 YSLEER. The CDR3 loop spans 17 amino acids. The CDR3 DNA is TGCGCCAGCAGCCAAGCCTATGCGGCACAGTTTAATGAAAAACTGTTTTTT. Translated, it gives CASSQAYAAQFNEKLFF.

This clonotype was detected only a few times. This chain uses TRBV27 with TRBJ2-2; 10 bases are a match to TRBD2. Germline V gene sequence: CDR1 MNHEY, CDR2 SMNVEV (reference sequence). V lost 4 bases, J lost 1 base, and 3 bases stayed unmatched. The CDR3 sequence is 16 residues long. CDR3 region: CASSSVAGGNTGELFF. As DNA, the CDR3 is TGTGCCAGCAGTTCCGTAGCGGGAGGGAACACCGGGGAGCTGTTTTTT.

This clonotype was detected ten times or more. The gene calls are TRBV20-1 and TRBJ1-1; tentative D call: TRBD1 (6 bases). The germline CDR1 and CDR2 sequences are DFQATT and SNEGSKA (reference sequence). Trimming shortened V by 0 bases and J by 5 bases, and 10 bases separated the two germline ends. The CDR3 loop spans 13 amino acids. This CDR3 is CSARDRGFTEAFF. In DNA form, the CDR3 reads TGCAGTGCTAGAGACAGGGGATTTACTGAAGCTTTCTTT.

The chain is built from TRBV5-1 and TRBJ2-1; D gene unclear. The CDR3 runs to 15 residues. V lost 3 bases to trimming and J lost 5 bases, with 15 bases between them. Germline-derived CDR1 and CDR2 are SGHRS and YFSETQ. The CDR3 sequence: CASSWTTGANNEQFF. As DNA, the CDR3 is TGCGCCAGCAGCTGGACCACCGGCGCTAACAATGAGCAGTTCTTC.

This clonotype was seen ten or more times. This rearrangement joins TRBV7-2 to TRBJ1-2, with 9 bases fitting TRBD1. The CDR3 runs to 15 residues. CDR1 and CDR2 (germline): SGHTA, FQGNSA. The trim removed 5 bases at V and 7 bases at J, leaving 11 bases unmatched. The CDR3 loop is CASSAGTGMGFGYTF. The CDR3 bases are TGTGCCAGCAGCGCAGGGACAGGGATGGGTTTTGGCTACACCTTC. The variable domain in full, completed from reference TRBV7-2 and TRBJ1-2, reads GAGVSQSPSNKVTEKGKDVELRCDPISGHTALYWYRQSLGQGLEFLIYFQGNSAPDKSGLPSDRFSAERTGGSVSTLTIQRTQQEDSAVYLCASSAGTGMGFGYTFGSGTRLTVV.

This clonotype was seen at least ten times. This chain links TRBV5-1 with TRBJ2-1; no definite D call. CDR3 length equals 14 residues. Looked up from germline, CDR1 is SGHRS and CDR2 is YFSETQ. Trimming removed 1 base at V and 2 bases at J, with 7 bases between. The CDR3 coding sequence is TGCGCCAGCAGCTTGATGGGTACCTACAATGAGCAGTTCTTC. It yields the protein CASSLMGTYNEQFF. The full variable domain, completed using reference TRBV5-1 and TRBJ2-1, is KAGVTQTPRYLIKTRGQQVTLSCSPISGHRSVSWYQQTPGQGLQFLFEYFSETQRNKGNFPGRFSGRQFSNSRSEMNVSTLELGDSALYLCASSLMGTYNEQFFGPGTRLTVL.

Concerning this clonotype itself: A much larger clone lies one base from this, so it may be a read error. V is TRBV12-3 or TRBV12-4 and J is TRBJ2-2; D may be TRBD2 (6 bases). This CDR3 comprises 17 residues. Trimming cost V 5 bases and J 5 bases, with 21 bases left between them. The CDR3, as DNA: TGTGCCAGCAGTGGGACTCGGGGAAGGCCGACGACCGGGGAGCTGTTTTTT. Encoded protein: CASSGTRGRPTTGELFF.

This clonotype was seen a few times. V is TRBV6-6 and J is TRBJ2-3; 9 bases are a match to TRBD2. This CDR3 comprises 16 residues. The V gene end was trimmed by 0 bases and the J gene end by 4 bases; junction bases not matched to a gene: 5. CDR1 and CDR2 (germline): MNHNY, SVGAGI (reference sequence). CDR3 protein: CASSYSGSGSPDTQYF. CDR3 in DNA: TGTGCCAGCAGTTACTCTGGTAGCGGGAGCCCAGATACGCAGTATTTT.

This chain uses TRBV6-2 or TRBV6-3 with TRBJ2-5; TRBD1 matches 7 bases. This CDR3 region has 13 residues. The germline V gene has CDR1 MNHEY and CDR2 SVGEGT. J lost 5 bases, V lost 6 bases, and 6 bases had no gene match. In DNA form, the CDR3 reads TGTGCCAGCAGGAGGGACAGTTCGGAGACCCAGTACTTC. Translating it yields CASRRDSSETQYF.

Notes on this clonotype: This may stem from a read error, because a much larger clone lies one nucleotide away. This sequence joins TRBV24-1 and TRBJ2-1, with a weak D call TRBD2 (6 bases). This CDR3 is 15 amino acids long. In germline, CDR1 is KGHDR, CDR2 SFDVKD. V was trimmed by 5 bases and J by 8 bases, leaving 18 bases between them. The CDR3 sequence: CATSVLSGVVHEQFF. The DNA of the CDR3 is TGTGCCACCAGTGTACTATCGGGAGTTGTTCATGAGCAGTTCTTC.

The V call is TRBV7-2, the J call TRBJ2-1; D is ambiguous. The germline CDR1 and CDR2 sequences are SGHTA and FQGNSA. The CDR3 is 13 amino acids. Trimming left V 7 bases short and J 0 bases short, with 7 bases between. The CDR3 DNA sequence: TGTGCCAGCACCGTCAACTCCTACAATGAGCAGTTCTTC. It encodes CASTVNSYNEQFF.

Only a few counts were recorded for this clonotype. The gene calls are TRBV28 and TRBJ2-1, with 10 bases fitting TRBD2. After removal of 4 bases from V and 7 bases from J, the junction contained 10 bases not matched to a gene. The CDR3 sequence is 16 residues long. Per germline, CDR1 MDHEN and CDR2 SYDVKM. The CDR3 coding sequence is TGTGCCAGCAGTTCGCCGACTAGCGGGCTGAGGAATGAGCAGTTCTTC. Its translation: CASSSPTSGLRNEQFF.

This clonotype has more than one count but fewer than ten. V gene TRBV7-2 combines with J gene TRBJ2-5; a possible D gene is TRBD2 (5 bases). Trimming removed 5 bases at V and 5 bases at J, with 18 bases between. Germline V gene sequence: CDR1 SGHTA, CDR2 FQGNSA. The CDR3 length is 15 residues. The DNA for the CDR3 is TGTGCCAGCAGCCCAAGCGGCTACTTTAGTGAGACCCAGTACTTC. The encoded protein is CASSPSGYFSETQYF.

This CDR3 reads CASFTVNTEAFF. CDR3 sequence (DNA): TGTGCCAGCTTTACGGTGAACACTGAAGCTTTCTTT. The rearrangement uses TRBV6-5 and TRBJ1-1; D ambiguous. Germline V gene sequence: CDR1 MNHEY, CDR2 SVGAGI. This CDR3 contains 12 residues. V shed 8 bases and J shed 0 bases, with 7 bases lying between them.

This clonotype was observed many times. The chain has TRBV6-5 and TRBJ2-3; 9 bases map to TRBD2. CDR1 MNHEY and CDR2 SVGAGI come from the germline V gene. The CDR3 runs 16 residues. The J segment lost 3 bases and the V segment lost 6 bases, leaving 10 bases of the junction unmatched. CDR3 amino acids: CASRSGSGGHTDTQYF. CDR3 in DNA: TGTGCCAGCAGATCGGGGAGCGGGGGGCATACAGATACGCAGTATTTT.

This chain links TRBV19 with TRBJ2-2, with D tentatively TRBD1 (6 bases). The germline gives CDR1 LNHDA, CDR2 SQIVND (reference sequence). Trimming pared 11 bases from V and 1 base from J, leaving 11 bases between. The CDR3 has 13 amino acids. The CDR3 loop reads CASGVENTGELFF. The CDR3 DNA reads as TGTGCCTCAGGGGTCGAGAACACCGGGGAGCTGTTTTTT.

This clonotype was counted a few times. CDR3: CASNSGDTQYF. For the CDR3, the DNA is TGTGCCAGCAATTCGGGAGATACGCAGTATTTT. The chain carries TRBV28 and TRBJ2-3; D not resolved. The CDR3 extends over 11 amino acids. Germline CDR1 MDHEN, CDR2 SYDVKM. V lost 7 bases and J lost 5, with 7 bases in between.

The CDR3 sequence: CSVLQPFGAQVSYEQYF. As DNA, the CDR3 is TGCAGCGTGCTCCAACCCTTCGGCGCCCAGGTCAGTTACGAGCAGTACTTC. The chain carries TRBV29-1 and TRBJ2-7, with unresolved D. Trimming cost V 6 bases and J 4 bases, with 28 bases left between them. This CDR3 comprises 17 residues. Germline V gives CDR1 SQVTM, CDR2 ANQGSEA.

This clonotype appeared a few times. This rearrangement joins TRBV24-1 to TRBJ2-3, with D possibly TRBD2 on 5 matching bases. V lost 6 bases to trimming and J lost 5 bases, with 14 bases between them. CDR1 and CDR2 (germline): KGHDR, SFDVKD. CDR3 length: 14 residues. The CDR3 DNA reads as TGTGCCACCAGTCCGGGAATCGTAAGAGATACGCAGTATTTT. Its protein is CATSPGIVRDTQYF.

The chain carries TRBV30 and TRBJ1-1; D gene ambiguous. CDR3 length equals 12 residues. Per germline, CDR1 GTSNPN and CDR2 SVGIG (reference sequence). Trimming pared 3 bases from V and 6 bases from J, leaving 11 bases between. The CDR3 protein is CAWSRHPAEAFF. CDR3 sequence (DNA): TGTGCCTGGAGCCGCCATCCCGCTGAAGCTTTCTTT.